Listed here are 16 T cell receptor beta chains from one sample, sequenced in a study of shared T cell receptors in the human thymus. Libraries were prepared by immunoSEQ multiplex PCR; TCRdb keeps only in-frame clonotypes and omits some of them. Among hundreds of thousands of clones listed, around 78% were seen once. These data are also associated with another study on human thymus T cells.

Sequenced: thymocytes. The receptor source for this set is a boy younger than two with a congenital heart defect.

A single count supports this clone. V usage is TRBV30 and J usage is TRBJ2-1; 11 nucleotides align to TRBD2. The CDR3 loop spans 16 amino acids. V gave up 0 bases and J gave up 4 bases; unmatched junction bases: 5. CDR1 is GTSNPN and CDR2 is SVGIG in the germline V gene (reference sequence). In DNA form, the CDR3 reads TGTGCCTGGAGTGTAATAGCGGGAGGGTCGTACAATGAGCAGTTCTTC. Protein product: CAWSVIAGGSYNEQFF.

The rearrangement links TRBV11-2 to TRBJ2-1; TRBD2 matches at 15 bases. The V and J ends lost 7 bases and 9 bases, in that order; junction bases with no gene match: 16. Per germline, CDR1 SGHAT and CDR2 FQNNGV. The CDR3 length is 18 residues. CDR3 nucleotide sequence: TGTGCCAGCACCTTTCTCCCCAGGACTAGCGGGAGGGGGGGTGAGCAGTTCTTC. Protein: CASTFLPRTSGRGGEQFF.

The rearrangement links TRBV15 to TRBJ2-7; 13 bases agree with TRBD2. Germline CDR1 reads LNHNV; CDR2 reads YYDKDF (reference sequence). V dropped 5 bases and J dropped 0; count of bases not matched to a gene: 19. CDR3 length: 21 amino acids. The CDR3 spells CATSPGLAGVAGSLVSYEQYF. The DNA for the CDR3 is TGTGCCACCAGCCCCGGACTAGCGGGAGTGGCAGGTTCGTTAGTCTCCTACGAGCAGTACTTC.

J is TRBJ1-2 and V is TRBV28; D is possibly TRBD1 (5 bases). In germline, CDR1 is MDHEN, CDR2 SYDVKM. V was shortened by 7 bases and J by 3 bases, with 12 bases between the two germline ends. CDR3 length: 13 residues. This CDR3 reads CASNPGDHYGYTF. CDR3 nucleotide sequence: TGTGCCAGCAACCCGGGGGACCACTATGGCTACACCTTC.

This chain uses TRBV10-3 with TRBJ2-7, with a weak D call TRBD2 (5 bases). CDR1 is ENHRY, CDR2 SYGVKD, per germline. The CDR3 spans 15 residues. V lost 11 bases and J lost 4, with 24 bases in between. The CDR3 region has the DNA TGTGCCGTCGCTGTGACGGGGATGTGGGAGTACGAGCAGTACTTC. Translated, it gives CAVAVTGMWEYEQYF.

The sample holds a few counts of this clone. The genes are TRBV25-1 and TRBJ2-4, with D tentatively TRBD2 (6 bases). This CDR3 is 13 amino acids long. The germline V and J ends were trimmed by 4 bases and 5 bases, with 9 bases remaining between them. In germline, CDR1 is MGHDK, CDR2 SYGVNS. This CDR3 is CASSGRDQNIQYF. CDR3 coding DNA: TGTGCCAGCAGTGGGAGGGACCAAAACATTCAGTACTTC.

This chain joins TRBV7-2 and TRBJ2-7; 8 nucleotides agree with TRBD1. Trimming at V came to 4 bases and at J to 1 base, leaving 9 bases not matched to a gene. From germline, CDR1 is SGHTA and CDR2 FQGNSA. The CDR3 totals 16 residues. For the CDR3, the DNA is TGTGCCAGCAGCTCACCGACAGGGGTAGGGTCCTACGAGCAGTACTTC. It yields the protein CASSSPTGVGSYEQYF.

The genes are TRBV28 and TRBJ2-7; 9 bases are shared with TRBD1. The CDR3 sequence is 14 residues long. With V trimmed by 5 bases and J by 7 bases, 9 bases remained unmatched. Per germline, CDR1 MDHEN and CDR2 SYDVKM. CDR3 sequence reads: CASSLLDRGLEQYF. The CDR3 DNA reads TGTGCCAGCAGTCTTTTGGACAGGGGTCTGGAGCAGTACTTC.

The chain links TRBV5-4 to TRBJ1-4; 8 bases match TRBD1. The CDR3 length is 18 residues. The J segment lost 5 bases and the V segment lost 2 bases, leaving 14 bases of the junction unmatched. Germline V gene data show CDR1 as SGHNT and CDR2 as YYREEE (reference sequence). The CDR3 nucleotides read TGTGCCAGCAGCTTAGGGACGGGACAGGTCCACCCAAATGAAAAACTGTTTTTT. Its translation: CASSLGTGQVHPNEKLFF.

This sequence joins TRBV19 and TRBJ2-1; 10 bases agree with TRBD2. Unmatched junction bases numbered 7, after V lost 5 bases and J lost 6 bases. Germline loops: CDR1 LNHDA, CDR2 SQIVND (reference sequence). The CDR3 spans 15 residues. The CDR3 is CASSVKTSGSNEQFF. DNA of the CDR3: TGTGCCAGTAGTGTCAAGACTAGCGGGTCCAATGAGCAGTTCTTC.

The chain has TRBV14 and TRBJ2-7; 9 nucleotides agree with TRBD1. The CDR3 is 17 amino acids. The trim removed 0 bases at V and 4 bases at J, leaving 10 bases unmatched. CDR1 SGHDN and CDR2 FVKESK come from the germline V gene. The CDR3 reads CASSQEPGDRDLYEQYF. Here the CDR3 DNA reads TGTGCCAGCAGCCAAGAGCCGGGGGACAGGGATCTGTACGAGCAGTACTTC.

This clone was seen once. This sequence joins TRBV6-5 and TRBJ2-5; 9 nucleotides align to TRBD2. CDR1 MNHEY and CDR2 SVGAGI come from the germline V gene. The CDR3 loop spans 16 amino acids. J lost 3 bases, V lost 4 bases, and 9 bases had no gene match. The CDR3 loop reads CASSCRGAGGKETQYF. DNA for the CDR3: TGTGCCAGCAGTTGTCGGGGGGCGGGAGGGAAAGAGACCCAGTACTTC.

V usage is TRBV6-6 and J usage is TRBJ1-2; D perhaps matches TRBD1 (6 bases). Trimming pared 4 bases from V and 4 bases from J, leaving 19 bases between. The CDR3 has 16 amino acids. Germline CDR1 MNHNY, CDR2 SVGAGI (reference sequence). CDR3 nucleotides: TGTGCCAGCAGTTTTCCACCGGACAGACTCGGCTATGGCTACACCTTC. Its translation: CASSFPPDRLGYGYTF.

This clone was recorded once. The chain couples TRBV9 to TRBJ2-7; the match to TRBD2 covers 15 bases. The CDR3 runs to 16 residues. V lost 3 bases to trimming and J lost 3 bases; unmatched junction nucleotides: 4. Per the germline V gene, CDR1 is SGDLS and CDR2 is YYNGEE. The CDR3 coding sequence is TGTGCCAGCAGCGCCGGACTAGCGGGAGGGAACTACGAGCAGTACTTC. Translated, it gives CASSAGLAGGNYEQYF. Using reference TRBV9 and TRBJ2-7 for the parts outside the CDR3, the full variable domain is DSGVTQTPKHLITATGQRVTLRCSPRSGDLSVYWYQQSLDQGLQFLIQYYNGEERAKGNILERFSAQQFPDLHSELNLSSLELGDSALYFCASSAGLAGGNYEQYFGPGTRLTVT.

This clone was seen only once. The chain recombines TRBV27 with TRBJ2-7, with a possible D match to TRBD2 (6 bases). Trimming stripped 5 bases from V and 2 bases from J, with 22 bases between. CDR3 length equals 17 residues. Germline V lookup: CDR1 MNHEY, CDR2 SMNVEV (reference sequence). The DNA for the CDR3 is TGTGCCAGCAGTCTTATAGGGGACTCCAACATCCCCTACGAGCAGTACTTC. Its translation is CASSLIGDSNIPYEQYF.

The chain combines TRBV6-1 with TRBJ2-1; 8 bases fit TRBD2. Losses at the gene ends were 1 base for V and 2 bases for J; bases not matched to a gene: 7. Looked up from germline, CDR1 is MNHNS and CDR2 is SASEGT. CDR3 length: 17 residues. DNA of the CDR3: TGTGCCAGCAGTGAAGAGCGGGAGCGCATGCCCTACAATGAGCAGTTCTTC. Amino acid sequence: CASSEERERMPYNEQFF.